A single sample is the source of the 21 T cell receptor beta chains below, sequenced in a study of human T cells and chemical hapten exposure (dated by TCRdb to about 2021). The library was generated by RACE. The instrument was a NextSeq 500. The raw public data were reprocessed by TCRdb itself: fastp quality trimming at Q25, MiXCR clonotype calling, in-frame beta chains only. All rows with the same CDR3 protein become a single entry with the most common DNA and genes. The sample contains about 84,000 distinct CDR3 sequences, over 9.5% of them found a single time. Clones ranked in the top ten supply about 5% of the sample. Per the publication, the time point label means: patch test 2, 6 weeks after DPC sensitization. The sample's treatment or condition label is to be understood as: therapeutic diphenylcyclopropenone sensitization with weekly scalp DPC. The sample consisted of whole blood, taken in connection with sensitization to the hapten diphenylcyclopropenone (DPC). Receptors were obtained from a woman aged 45-65 years with alopecia areata. Some clones in this sample may be carry-over from other donors' samples.

The chain has TRBV7-9 and TRBJ2-2, with 9 bases aligning to TRBD1. The CDR3 consists of 15 residues. Germline assignment: CDR1 SEHNR and CDR2 FQNEAQ (reference sequence). The V and J ends lost 7 bases and 5 bases, in that order; junction bases with no gene match: 8. CDR3 nucleotide sequence: TGTGCCAGCAACCAGGGACAGGGTTTGACCGGGGAGCTGTTTTTT. Its protein is CASNQGQGLTGELFF. Supplemented by reference TRBV7-9 and TRBJ2-2, the full variable domain reads DTGVSQNPRHKITKRGQNVTFRCDPISEHNRLYWYRQTLGQGPEFLTYFQNEAQLEKSRLLSDRFSAERPKGSFSTLEIQRTEQGDSAMYLCASNQGQGLTGELFFGEGSRLTVL.

V is TRBV27 and J is TRBJ2-2; D gene ambiguous. The ends were cut back, 7 bases at V and 3 bases at J, with 9 bases in the middle. CDR1 is MNHEY and CDR2 is SMNVEV in the germline V gene (reference sequence). The CDR3 length is 13 residues. The CDR3 DNA sequence: TGTGCCAGCACCCTCAGATACACCGGGGAGCTGTTTTTT. It is translated as CASTLRYTGELFF.

The chain combines TRBV20-1 with TRBJ2-6; D gene uncertain. The CDR3 consists of 14 residues. Trimming took off 5 bases at V and 4 bases at J, with 12 bases between the two ends. Per the germline V gene, CDR1 is DFQATT and CDR2 is SNEGSKA (reference sequence). CDR3 sequence: CSAPSYGGANVLTF. The DNA for the CDR3 is TGCAGTGCTCCGAGCTACGGCGGGGCCAACGTCCTGACTTTC.

In this sample, this clonotype turned up many times. The V and J genes are TRBV28 and TRBJ2-5, with 8 bases that match TRBD1. V lost 5 bases and J lost 4; bases outside the gene matches: 9. The germline gives CDR1 MDHEN, CDR2 SYDVKM. The CDR3 length is 15 residues. CDR3 in amino acids: CASSPRTGRPETQYF. CDR3 nucleotides: TGTGCCAGCAGTCCTCGGACAGGGCGCCCAGAGACCCAGTACTTC.

The chain has TRBV6-2 or TRBV6-3 and TRBJ1-1; unclear D gene. This CDR3 is 13 amino acids long. Germline CDR1 reads MNHEY; CDR2 reads SVGEGT. Trimming shortened V by 2 bases and J by 2 bases, and 6 bases separated the two germline ends. The CDR3 protein is CASSYADNTEAFF. CDR3 in DNA: TGTGCCAGCAGTTACGCGGACAACACTGAAGCTTTCTTT.

By proportion, this clonotype is medium-sized (0.01 to 0.1%). The chain joins TRBV6-5 to TRBJ2-2; D gene ambiguous. CDR3 size: 11 residues. The germline V gene has CDR1 MNHEY and CDR2 SVGAGI. With 8 bases removed from V and 6 bases from J, the gap between germline ends came to 7 bases. CDR3 nucleotide sequence: TGTGCCAGCGGATCTTCCGGGGAGCTGTTTTTT. It codes for CASGSSGELFF.

This clonotype was recorded many times. The J gene is TRBJ1-2, the V gene TRBV27, with a tentative D call TRBD1 (6 bases). From germline, CDR1 is MNHEY and CDR2 SMNVEV (reference sequence). Between the trimmed V and J ends, which lost 3 bases and 0 bases, there was a span of 29 bases. CDR3 length: 21 residues. The CDR3 loop is CASSFGLPEQGPSYPNYGYTF. In nucleotides, the CDR3 is TGTGCCAGCAGTTTTGGCCTCCCCGAACAGGGTCCCTCTTATCCTAACTATGGCTACACCTTC.

The V gene is TRBV20-1, the J gene TRBJ2-7; maybe TRBD2 (6 bases). Trimming pared 1 base from V and 4 bases from J, leaving 14 bases between. CDR1 is DFQATT, CDR2 SNEGSKA, per germline (reference sequence). The CDR3 length is 14 residues. CDR3 sequence (DNA): TGCAGTGCTAGAGGGGGCGGGGCGACTTACGAGCAGTACTTC. Its protein product is CSARGGGATYEQYF.

This clonotype showed up many times. The chain employs TRBV6-5 and TRBJ1-1; D gene unclear. From germline, CDR1 is MNHEY and CDR2 SVGAGI. The CDR3 contains 15 residues. The V end was cut by 5 bases, the J end by 5 bases, with 18 bases between. Here the CDR3 reads CASSTGLPLGTEAFF. CDR3 coding DNA: TGTGCCAGCAGTACCGGGCTCCCCCTCGGGACTGAAGCTTTCTTT.

At least ten counts were recorded for this clonotype. The chain is built from TRBV2 and TRBJ2-5; D might be TRBD1 (5 bases). Between the trimmed V and J ends, which lost 10 bases and 2 bases, there was a span of 14 bases. Germline V gives CDR1 SNHLY, CDR2 FYNNEI. The length of the CDR3 is 13 residues. CDR3 coding DNA: TGTGCCACCAAGGCGACAGATCAAGAGACCCAGTACTTC. Its protein product is CATKATDQETQYF.

There are many counts of this clonotype. The chain joins TRBV21-1 to TRBJ1-4. TRBV21-1 is a documented pseudogene. The CDR3 consists of 16 residues. The CDR3 DNA reads TGTGCCAGCAGCACGTTGGGAGGGTCGTTCAATGAAAAACTGTTTTTT. Protein product: CASSTLGGSFNEKLFF.

This clonotype occurred many times. CDR3 DNA: TGCGCCAGCAGGACGGGGGCCAACGTCCTGACTTTC. The encoded protein is CASRTGANVLTF. V and J are TRBV5-1 and TRBJ2-6, with D unclear. CDR1 is SGHRS, CDR2 YFSETQ, per germline. The CDR3 runs to 12 residues. V lost 5 bases to trimming and J lost 4 bases, with 4 bases between them.

This clonotype was recorded at least ten times. This sequence joins TRBV7-2 and TRBJ1-1, with 11 bases lining up with TRBD1. V lost 5 bases, J lost 2 bases, and 10 bases stayed unmatched. Germline V CDR1 and CDR2: SGHTA, FQGNSA. This CDR3 is 17 amino acids long. CDR3 region: CASSADRGRLVNTEAFF. The CDR3 region has the DNA TGTGCCAGCAGCGCGGACAGGGGGCGATTGGTAAACACTGAAGCTTTCTTT.

This clonotype occurred many times. The chain is built from TRBV7-8 and TRBJ2-1, with 12 nucleotides matching TRBD2. The length of the CDR3 is 16 residues. Germline CDR1 SGHVS, CDR2 FQNEAQ. V shed 5 bases, J shed 2 bases, and the junction held 4 bases outside the gene matches. CDR3 coding DNA: TGTGCCAGCAGCCCGAGGACTAGCGGGACCTACAATGAGCAGTTCTTC. Residues: CASSPRTSGTYNEQFF.

This clonotype was detected a few times. The chain joins TRBV3-1 to TRBJ1-1; 8 positions agree with TRBD1. The CDR3 has 14 amino acids. The ends lost 5 bases at V and 1 base at J; junction bases unmatched: 3. Germline assignment: CDR1 LGHDT and CDR2 YNNKEL (reference sequence). The CDR3 protein is CASSGTGWNTEAFF. The CDR3 region has the DNA TGTGCCAGCAGCGGGACAGGATGGAACACTGAAGCTTTCTTT.

About this clonotype itself: A much more abundant neighbour one base away suggests this may be a read error. The chain uses TRBV19 and TRBJ1-5, with D hard to call. V was cut by 11 bases and J by 3 bases, with 14 bases left in between. Germline V CDR1 and CDR2: LNHDA, SQIVND (reference sequence). This CDR3 is 13 amino acids long. CDR3 coding DNA: TGTGCCGCGGCAATTAGTTCCAATCAGCCCCAGCATTTT. As protein: CAAAISSNQPQHF.

The sample holds many counts of this clonotype. The rearrangement joins TRBV5-4 to TRBJ2-2; 7 bases match TRBD2. Germline V gene data show CDR1 as SGHNT and CDR2 as YYREEE (reference sequence). J lost 3 bases, V lost 3 bases, and 8 bases had no gene match. CDR3 length: 16 residues. CDR3 loop: CASSSSRELDTGELFF. In nucleotides, the CDR3 is TGTGCCAGCAGCTCTTCGCGGGAGCTGGACACCGGGGAGCTGTTTTTT.

In regard to this clonotype: A read error is possible here, since a much larger clone lies one base away. The J gene is TRBJ1-1, the V gene TRBV28; TRBD1 matches 12 bases. The CDR3 runs to 18 residues. Germline CDR1 is MDHEN and CDR2 is SYDVKM. The CDR3 coding sequence is TGTGCCGGCAGTTTACTCACCGGGACAGGGGGCCCGCGGACTGAAGCTTTCTTT. Translating gives CAGSLLTGTGGPRTEAFF.

The sample holds many counts of this clonotype. V gene TRBV4-1 combines with J gene TRBJ1-5; D gene unclear. Per the germline V gene, CDR1 is MGHRA and CDR2 is YSYEKL. This CDR3 has 13 amino acids. V was trimmed by 4 bases and J by 0 bases, leaving 4 bases between them. CDR3 amino acids: CASSRGSNQPQHF. DNA for the CDR3: TGCGCCAGCAGCCGCGGTAGCAATCAGCCCCAGCATTTT.

This chain links TRBV5-1 with TRBJ2-2, with 7 bases that match TRBD1. Germline CDR1 and CDR2: SGHRS and YFSETQ. V trimming: 5 bases; J trimming: 2 bases; junction bases outside the gene matches: 9. The CDR3 extends over 16 amino acids. CDR3 DNA: TGCGCCAGCAGGGATCGGACAGGAAGAAACACCGGGGAGCTGTTTTTT. Encoded protein: CASRDRTGRNTGELFF.

This clonotype was recorded many times. The chain links TRBV27 to TRBJ2-1, with a possible D match to TRBD2 (6 bases). CDR3 length: 15 residues. The V end was cut by 6 bases, the J end by 10 bases, with 22 bases between. The germline gives CDR1 MNHEY, CDR2 SMNVEV (reference sequence). CDR3 DNA sequence: TGTGCCAGCAGAGCTTCTCGACTAGTTTTCGGGGAGCAGTTCTTC. The encoded protein is CASRASRLVFGEQFF.